The rows below give T cell receptor beta chains drawn from one sample of a study of shared clonotypes between healthy human individuals. Using immunoSEQ multiplex PCR, the repertoire was profiled, and TCRdb retains in-frame clones only, with some absent. The table has around 940,000 clones, about 80% seen once. Sample: memory CD4+ T cells sorted from blood. These receptors all stem from a young man in good health. CDR3s include the opening cysteine and the closing phenylalanine or tryptophan. The order of the fields is D gene, clone size, V gene, J gene, CDR3 DNA, CDR3 protein. A D gene is named only where the DNA matches it firmly. For some rows the clone size is stated as once, few or many, or as a class when expanded; others skip it.

d_call: NA
clone_size: NA
v_call: TRBV19
j_call: TRBJ1-2
cdr3_nt: TGTGCCAGTAAGTCCAGGGCTCGGAGTGGCTACACCTTC
cdr3_aa: CASKSRARSGYTF

d_call: NA
clone_size: NA
v_call: TRBV15
j_call: TRBJ2-3
cdr3_nt: TGTGCCACCAGGGATTCAGCCTCTAGCACAGATACGCAGTATTTT
cdr3_aa: CATRDSASSTDTQYF

d_call: NA
clone_size: few
v_call: TRBV7-9
j_call: TRBJ1-1
cdr3_nt: TGTGCCAGCGGAAGGTTGGACACTGAAGCTTTCTTT
cdr3_aa: CASGRLDTEAFF

d_call: NA
clone_size: NA
v_call: TRBV28
j_call: TRBJ2-7
cdr3_nt: TGTGCCAGCAGTTTAAGGGCAGACACCTACGAGCAGTACTTC
cdr3_aa: CASSLRADTYEQYF

d_call: TRBD1
clone_size: few
v_call: TRBV7-7
j_call: TRBJ1-1
cdr3_nt: TGTGCTAGCAGTCAAGACAGGGGGACTGAAGCTTTCTTT
cdr3_aa: CASSQDRGTEAFF

d_call: NA
clone_size: NA
v_call: TRBV9
j_call: TRBJ1-2
cdr3_nt: TGTGCCAGCAGGTCTTTGTCCGGTAACTATGGCTACACCTTC
cdr3_aa: CASRSLSGNYGYTF

d_call: NA
clone_size: NA
v_call: TRBV19
j_call: TRBJ1-4
cdr3_nt: TGTGCCAGTAGCCGGGGAACAGCAACTAATGAAAAACTGTTTTTT
cdr3_aa: CASSRGTATNEKLFF

d_call: NA
clone_size: NA
v_call: TRBV4-1
j_call: TRBJ2-7
cdr3_nt: TGCGCCAGCAGCCCCCCGACAGGCATAGGCCGCGAGCAGTACTTC
cdr3_aa: CASSPPTGIGREQYF

d_call: NA
clone_size: once
v_call: TRBV30
j_call: TRBJ1-2
cdr3_nt: TGTGCCTGGAGTTTAGGGACCTATGGCTACACCTTC
cdr3_aa: CAWSLGTYGYTF

d_call: NA
clone_size: once
v_call: TRBV6-5
j_call: TRBJ1-2
cdr3_nt: TGTGCCAGCAGTTACTCGATGGTCATTGGGGGCTACACCTTC
cdr3_aa: CASSYSMVIGGYTF

d_call: NA
clone_size: NA
v_call: TRBV6-1
j_call: TRBJ2-5
cdr3_nt: TGTGCCAGCAGTGAAGTAAAACTAGGAGAGACCCAGTACTTC
cdr3_aa: CASSEVKLGETQYF

d_call: TRBD2
clone_size: NA
v_call: TRBV6-1
j_call: TRBJ2-7
cdr3_nt: TGTGCCAGCAGACAAACTAGCGGGGGGTTCTACGAGCAGTACTTC
cdr3_aa: CASRQTSGGFYEQYF

d_call: TRBD2
clone_size: NA
v_call: TRBV7-8
j_call: TRBJ2-1
cdr3_nt: TGTGCCAGCAGCTTGACTAGCAACGCTTACAATGAGCAGTTCTTC
cdr3_aa: CASSLTSNAYNEQFF

d_call: NA
clone_size: once
v_call: TRBV18
j_call: TRBJ1-1
cdr3_nt: TGTGCCAGCTCACCAACACCTGGGGACACTGAAGCTTTCTTT
cdr3_aa: CASSPTPGDTEAFF

d_call: NA
clone_size: NA
v_call: TRBV7-6
j_call: TRBJ1-4
cdr3_nt: TGTGCCAGCAGCCCTAGTAGGGTTGGGGAAAAACTGTTTTTT
cdr3_aa: CASSPSRVGEKLFF

d_call: NA
clone_size: NA
v_call: TRBV30
j_call: TRBJ1-2
cdr3_nt: TGTGCCTGGAGTGTACTCCCGGCGGGGGGTGGCTACACCTTC
cdr3_aa: CAWSVLPAGGGYTF

d_call: NA
clone_size: NA
v_call: TRBV9
j_call: TRBJ2-3
cdr3_nt: TGTGCCAGCAGCTCCCGAGGAGGAGATACGCAGTATTTT
cdr3_aa: CASSSRGGDTQYF

d_call: TRBD1
clone_size: once
v_call: TRBV27
j_call: TRBJ1-5
cdr3_nt: TGTGCCAGCAGTTTAGAGCAGGGGGCTCAGCCCCAGCATTTT
cdr3_aa: CASSLEQGAQPQHF

d_call: NA
clone_size: once
v_call: TRBV10-1
j_call: TRBJ1-3
cdr3_nt: TGCGCCAGCAGTCCAGGGGAAGCTGGAAACACCATATATTTT
cdr3_aa: CASSPGEAGNTIYF

d_call: NA
clone_size: NA
v_call: TRBV25-1
j_call: TRBJ1-6
cdr3_nt: TGTGCCAGCAGTCGGGGACTCCTATTTTCACCCCTCCACTTT
cdr3_aa: CASSRGLLFSPLHF

d_call: NA
clone_size: NA
v_call: TRBV9
j_call: TRBJ2-7
cdr3_nt: TGTGCCAGCAGCCCCCAGTCTAGCGCCACCTACGAGCAGTACTTC
cdr3_aa: CASSPQSSATYEQYF

d_call: NA
clone_size: NA
v_call: TRBV28
j_call: TRBJ2-7
cdr3_nt: TGTGCCAGCAGTCGGCCAGACAGGCCGCCCTACGAGCAGTACTTC
cdr3_aa: CASSRPDRPPYEQYF

d_call: NA
clone_size: NA
v_call: TRBV29-1
j_call: TRBJ1-1
cdr3_nt: TGCAGCGCGTCTCCGAGGCTTAACACTGAAGCTTTCTTT
cdr3_aa: CSASPRLNTEAFF

d_call: NA
clone_size: NA
v_call: TRBV11-1
j_call: TRBJ2-5
cdr3_nt: TGTGCCAGCAGCTCAGAGATTTCTAACCAAGAGACCCAGTACTTC
cdr3_aa: CASSSEISNQETQYF

d_call: TRBD1
clone_size: NA
v_call: TRBV11-2
j_call: TRBJ1-6
cdr3_nt: TGTGCCAGCAGCTTAGATCGACAGGGAGGTTCACCCCTCCACTTT
cdr3_aa: CASSLDRQGGSPLHF

d_call: NA
clone_size: NA
v_call: TRBV2
j_call: TRBJ2-3
cdr3_nt: TGTGCCAGCAGTGAAGCGGGTGATACGCAGTATTTT
cdr3_aa: CASSEAGDTQYF

d_call: NA
clone_size: many
v_call: TRBV7-2
j_call: TRBJ1-1
cdr3_nt: TGTGCCAGCAGCTTACTAACCCGAAAGGATGAAGCTTTCTTT
cdr3_aa: CASSLLTRKDEAFF

d_call: TRBD1
clone_size: few
v_call: TRBV14
j_call: TRBJ2-7
cdr3_nt: TGTGCCAGCAGCCGCCCGACAGGGCTCAACCGCCCTGAGCAGTACTTC
cdr3_aa: CASSRPTGLNRPEQYF

d_call: TRBD2
clone_size: NA
v_call: TRBV5-1
j_call: TRBJ2-7
cdr3_nt: TGCGCCAGCAGCAGGCAACTAGCGGGAGCTTCCGAGCAGTACTTC
cdr3_aa: CASSRQLAGASEQYF

d_call: NA
clone_size: NA
v_call: TRBV25-1
j_call: TRBJ2-3
cdr3_nt: TGTGCCAGCAGTGACCGGGCGAAGAACACAGATACGCAGTATTTT
cdr3_aa: CASSDRAKNTDTQYF

d_call: TRBD2
clone_size: many
v_call: TRBV11-1
j_call: TRBJ2-7
cdr3_nt: TGTGCCAGCAGCTCCCGGACTAGCGGGGTCTACGAGCAGTACTTC
cdr3_aa: CASSSRTSGVYEQYF

d_call: TRBD2
clone_size: NA
v_call: TRBV5-1
j_call: TRBJ2-3
cdr3_nt: TGCGCCAGCGCCGACCCGAGACTAGCGGGGGTCACAGATACGCAGTATTTT
cdr3_aa: CASADPRLAGVTDTQYF

d_call: NA
clone_size: NA
v_call: TRBV29-1
j_call: TRBJ2-3
cdr3_nt: TGCAGCGTGCGAACTAGTGCACCCCGAACTAGCACAGATACGCAGTATTTT
cdr3_aa: CSVRTSAPRTSTDTQYF

d_call: TRBD1
clone_size: few
v_call: TRBV2
j_call: TRBJ1-1
cdr3_nt: TGTGCCAGCAATCAGGGGGCTGAAGCTTTCTTT
cdr3_aa: CASNQGAEAFF

d_call: NA
clone_size: NA
v_call: TRBV7-6
j_call: TRBJ2-2
cdr3_nt: TGTGCCAGCAGCGCGCCACCCTCAGGGACCGGGGAGCTGTTTTTT
cdr3_aa: CASSAPPSGTGELFF

d_call: NA
clone_size: NA
v_call: TRBV6-1
j_call: TRBJ2-4
cdr3_nt: TGTGCCAGCATAGAGGGGGTATTTGCCAAAAACATTCAGTACTTC
cdr3_aa: CASIEGVFAKNIQYF

d_call: TRBD2
clone_size: few
v_call: TRBV2
j_call: TRBJ2-3
cdr3_nt: TGTGCCAGAACGCGACTAGCGGGGATAACAGATACGCAGTATTTT
cdr3_aa: CARTRLAGITDTQYF

d_call: NA
clone_size: once
v_call: TRBV5-1
j_call: TRBJ2-5
cdr3_nt: TGCGCCAGCAGAGAGACAGGTGGAGGGACCCAGTACTTC
cdr3_aa: CASRETGGGTQYF

d_call: NA
clone_size: NA
v_call: TRBV7-9
j_call: TRBJ1-2
cdr3_nt: TGTGCCAGCAGCTTGACAGGCCCCGCGGACTATGGCTACACCTTC
cdr3_aa: CASSLTGPADYGYTF

d_call: NA
clone_size: NA
v_call: TRBV11-2
j_call: TRBJ2-3
cdr3_nt: TGTGCCAGCAGCTTACACGGGTTTGGCACAGATACGCAGTATTTT
cdr3_aa: CASSLHGFGTDTQYF

d_call: NA
clone_size: NA
v_call: TRBV5-1
j_call: TRBJ2-6
cdr3_nt: TGCGCCAGCAGCGAAGGGACCGCGGTAGGTTCTGGGGCCAACGTCCTGACTTTC
cdr3_aa: CASSEGTAVGSGANVLTF

d_call: NA
clone_size: NA
v_call: TRBV29-1
j_call: TRBJ1-1
cdr3_nt: TGCAGCGTTGGGGGAGGGATTCTGAACACTGAAGCTTTCTTT
cdr3_aa: CSVGGGILNTEAFF

d_call: NA
clone_size: NA
v_call: TRBV5-5
j_call: TRBJ2-6
cdr3_nt: TGTGCCAGCAGCTTTCTAGGGGGAAGAGCTGGGGCCAACGTCCTGACTTTC
cdr3_aa: CASSFLGGRAGANVLTF

d_call: TRBD2
clone_size: NA
v_call: TRBV5-4
j_call: TRBJ2-3
cdr3_nt: TGTGCCAGCAGCGAAACTAGCGGGGGAGCTAGCACAGATACGCAGTATTTT
cdr3_aa: CASSETSGGASTDTQYF

d_call: NA
clone_size: NA
v_call: TRBV11-1
j_call: TRBJ1-1
cdr3_nt: TGTGCCAGCAGCTTAGGCGGAGGGGTTGAAGCTTTCTTT
cdr3_aa: CASSLGGGVEAFF

d_call: NA
clone_size: once
v_call: TRBV28
j_call: TRBJ2-5
cdr3_nt: TGTGCCAGCGGCTATTTCGGGGGGACCCAGTACTTC
cdr3_aa: CASGYFGGTQYF

d_call: TRBD2
clone_size: NA
v_call: TRBV11-3
j_call: TRBJ2-1
cdr3_nt: TGTGCCAGCAGCTTAGTTGGCGGGGGGGCTGGTAATGAGCAGTTCTTC
cdr3_aa: CASSLVGGGAGNEQFF

d_call: NA
clone_size: NA
v_call: TRBV19
j_call: TRBJ1-2
cdr3_nt: TGTGCCAGTAGTATTCAGGGGCCTACCGGTCTAGGAGCTAACTATGGCTACACCTTC
cdr3_aa: CASSIQGPTGLGANYGYTF

d_call: NA
clone_size: NA
v_call: TRBV7-2
j_call: TRBJ2-2
cdr3_nt: TGTGCCAGCAGCTTAGTCCCAAACTTGAACACCGGGGAGCTGTTTTTT
cdr3_aa: CASSLVPNLNTGELFF

d_call: NA
clone_size: NA
v_call: TRBV10-2
j_call: TRBJ2-5
cdr3_nt: TGCGCCAGCAGCGACTTCGGACAGTCACAACGGGACCAGTACTTC
cdr3_aa: CASSDFGQSQRDQYF

d_call: NA
clone_size: NA
v_call: TRBV9
j_call: TRBJ2-5
cdr3_nt: TGTGCCAGCAGCCTAGCGCCGGATGGAGAGACCCAGTACTTC
cdr3_aa: CASSLAPDGETQYF

d_call: TRBD1
clone_size: NA
v_call: TRBV5-4
j_call: TRBJ2-5
cdr3_nt: TGTGCCAGCAGCCGGCCGGGGACAGGACTTGAGAGGGAGACCCAGTACTTC
cdr3_aa: CASSRPGTGLERETQYF

d_call: NA
clone_size: NA
v_call: TRBV15
j_call: TRBJ2-5
cdr3_nt: TGTGCCACCAGTACCGCTTGGGGGGGGCCTGAAGGGACCCAGTACTTC
cdr3_aa: CATSTAWGGPEGTQYF